The rows below give T cell receptor beta chains drawn from one sample of a study of blood T cell repertoires in COVID-19. Assay used: immunoSEQ multiplex PCR; TCRdb lists only in-frame clones, some missing. The repertoire includes just under 350,000 clones, around four fifths of them detected once, and around 3% sits in the top ten. The sequenced sample consisted of peripheral blood. These receptor sequences come from a man younger than 45 with active or convalescent COVID-19. The CDR3 runs from the conserved cysteine through the conserved F or W. The D gene is left open where the match is weak. Clone size is stated in some rows and not others, as once, few, many or a class when expanded.

D gene	V gene	clone size	J gene	CDR3 DNA	CDR3 protein
TRBD2	TRBV28	NA	TRBJ2-3	TGTGCCAGCAGGGGGGGGACTGTCACAGATACGCAGTATTTT	CASRGGTVTDTQYF
NA	TRBV30	NA	TRBJ1-2	TGTGCCTGGTCCCGGTGGGGGGACTATGGCTACACCTTC	CAWSRWGDYGYTF
TRBD1	TRBV4-2	NA	TRBJ1-2	TGTGCCAGCAGCCAAGTAGCAGGGGGATCCTATGGCTACACCTTC	CASSQVAGGSYGYTF
NA	TRBV6-6	NA	TRBJ1-5	TGTGCCAGCAGTCGTCCAAGCAATCAGCCCCAGCATTTT	CASSRPSNQPQHF
NA	TRBV7-2	NA	TRBJ2-7	TGTGCCAGCAGCTTAGAAATTCCCTCAGGAGAGCAGTACTTC	CASSLEIPSGEQYF
TRBD2	TRBV3-1/TRBV3-2	few	TRBJ2-5	TGTGCCAGCAGTCCTAGCGGGGGGGAGACCCAGTACTTC	CASSPSGGETQYF
TRBD1	TRBV15	NA	TRBJ1-4	TGTGCCACCAGCCGGGACAGTCTTCTCTCAAGGGATGATGAAAAACTGTTTTTT	CATSRDSLLSRDDEKLFF
NA	TRBV7-2	few	TRBJ1-1	TGTGCCAGCAGCCCAGACGGGGGGAAGGTAGCTTTCTTT	CASSPDGGKVAFF
NA	TRBV6-5	NA	TRBJ2-2	TGTGCCAGCAGTCAGTACAGGGTTAACACCGGGGAGCTGTTTTTT	CASSQYRVNTGELFF
NA	TRBV18	NA	TRBJ2-4	TGTGCCAGCTCGCCCTCCAACTCGGCCAAAAACATTCAGTACTTC	CASSPSNSAKNIQYF
TRBD1	TRBV10-3	NA	TRBJ1-5	TGTGCCAGGATGAGGGACAGGGGTTTCTCCGCCAATCAGCCCCAGCATTTT	CARMRDRGFSANQPQHF
TRBD2	TRBV18	NA	TRBJ2-1	TGTGCCAGCTCACCAGGGGTTGGACTAGCGGGAGATGAGCAGTTCTTC	CASSPGVGLAGDEQFF
NA	TRBV18	once	TRBJ1-1	TGTGCCAGCTCACCTAGCCTCGGAACAGGGAGTGTAATGAACACTGAAGCTTTCTTT	CASSPSLGTGSVMNTEAFF
TRBD1	TRBV6-6	NA	TRBJ1-1	TGTGCCAGCAGGCACGGACAGGAGAACACTGAAGCTTTCTTT	CASRHGQENTEAFF
NA	TRBV7-2	few	TRBJ1-1	TGTGCCAGCAGCTTAGTTGAGAGGAACACTGAAGCTTTCTTT	CASSLVERNTEAFF
NA	TRBV18	NA	TRBJ2-2	TGTGCCAGTAGACACTTTGTTAACGCGAACACCGGGGAGCTGTTTTTT	CASRHFVNANTGELFF
TRBD1	TRBV7-8	once	TRBJ1-4	TGTGCCAGCAGCTTAGCCGCGCCGTACAGGGGAAGACGGGAAAAACTGTTTTTT	CASSLAAPYRGRREKLFF
NA	TRBV25-1	NA	TRBJ2-2	TGTGCCAGCAGTGGACGACAGGCTTACCTAACCGGGGAGCTGTTTTTT	CASSGRQAYLTGELFF
NA	TRBV6-5	few	TRBJ1-2	TGTGCCAGCAGTTACGACAGTAACTATGGCTACACCTTC	CASSYDSNYGYTF
NA	TRBV28	NA	TRBJ1-1	TGTGCCAGCAGTTTAGTCAGTAACACTGAAGCTTTCTTT	CASSLVSNTEAFF
NA	TRBV10-3	NA	TRBJ1-1	TGTGCCTACAGGACCCTAACGGACACTGAAGCTTTCTTT	CAYRTLTDTEAFF
TRBD1	TRBV24-1	NA	TRBJ2-3	TGTGCCACCAGTGAACCGGACAGGGGCGGCACAGATACGCAGTATTTT	CATSEPDRGGTDTQYF